This T cell receptor (beta chain) was sequenced in a study of patients and donors after allogeneic stem cell transplantation. TCRdb itself ran the RT-PCR reads through MiXCR, one entry per CDR3 protein. The sample carries roughly 200,000 distinct CDR3 sequences, 35% to 45% recorded once. V was cut by 1 base and J by 3 bases, with 12 bases left in between. Germline V gene data show CDR1 as KGHSH and CDR2 as LQKENI. This CDR3 is 15 amino acids long. In this sample, this clonotype turned up a few times. The sequencing input was blood, either unsorted or a sorted T cell fraction (not recorded which). The sequence was collected from a human donor who was either an allogeneic HSCT recipient or a stem cell or donor lymphocyte infusion donor (not recorded which). It is not recorded whose cells these are; they may come from a transplant donor. The V gene is TRBV18, the J gene TRBJ1-2; D not certain. The CDR3 region has the DNA TGTGCCAGCTCACCACGTCCGACATCGGACTATGGCTACACCTTC. Residues: CASSPRPTSDYGYTF.